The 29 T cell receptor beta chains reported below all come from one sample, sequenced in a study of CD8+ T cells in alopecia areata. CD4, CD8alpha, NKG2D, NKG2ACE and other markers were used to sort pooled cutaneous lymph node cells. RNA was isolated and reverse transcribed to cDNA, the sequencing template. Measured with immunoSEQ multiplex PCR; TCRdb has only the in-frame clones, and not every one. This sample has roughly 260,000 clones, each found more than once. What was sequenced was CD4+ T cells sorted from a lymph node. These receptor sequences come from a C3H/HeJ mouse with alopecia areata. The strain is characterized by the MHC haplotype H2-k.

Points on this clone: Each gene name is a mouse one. The CDR3 sequence: CASSLSPANSDYTF. The sequenced part of the CDR3 DNA is TGTGCCAGCTCTCTCAGTCCCGCAAACTCC. The chain links TRBV12-1 to TRBJ1-2; D gene unclear. The CDR3 goes on 4 residues after the read ends, and that part is filled in from the germline J gene. V lost 0 bases and J 0 bases, leaving 7 bases between the germline ends. The CDR3 spans 14 residues. Germline assignment: CDR1 SGHSN and CDR2 HYEKVE.

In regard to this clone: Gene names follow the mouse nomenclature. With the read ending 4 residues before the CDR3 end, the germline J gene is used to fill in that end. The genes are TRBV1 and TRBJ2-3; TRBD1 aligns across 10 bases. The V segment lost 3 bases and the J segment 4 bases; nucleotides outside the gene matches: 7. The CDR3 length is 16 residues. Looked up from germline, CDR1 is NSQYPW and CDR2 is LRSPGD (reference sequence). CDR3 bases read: TGCACCTGCAGTGCGCGGGACAGGGGATGGACAGAA. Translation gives CTCSARDRGWTE. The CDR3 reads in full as CTCSARDRGWTETLYF.

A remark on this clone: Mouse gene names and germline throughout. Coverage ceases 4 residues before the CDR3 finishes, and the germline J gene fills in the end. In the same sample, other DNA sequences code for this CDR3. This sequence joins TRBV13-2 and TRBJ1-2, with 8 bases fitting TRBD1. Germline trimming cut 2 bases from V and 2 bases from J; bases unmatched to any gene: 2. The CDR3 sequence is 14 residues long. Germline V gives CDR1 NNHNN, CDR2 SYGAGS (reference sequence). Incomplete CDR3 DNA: TGTGCCAGCGGTGACAGGGGGCGGAACTCC. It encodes CASGDRGRNS. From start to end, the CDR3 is CASGDRGRNSDYTF.

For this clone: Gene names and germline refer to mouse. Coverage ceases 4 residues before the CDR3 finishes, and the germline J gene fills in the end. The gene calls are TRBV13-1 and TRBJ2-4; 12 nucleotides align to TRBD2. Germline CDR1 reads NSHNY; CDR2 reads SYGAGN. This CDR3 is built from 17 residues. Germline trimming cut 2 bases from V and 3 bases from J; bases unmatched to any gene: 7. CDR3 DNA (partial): TGTGCCAGCAGTGAACCGGGACTGGGGGGAAGGCAAAAC. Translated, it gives CASSEPGLGGRQN. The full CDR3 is CASSEPGLGGRQNTLYF.

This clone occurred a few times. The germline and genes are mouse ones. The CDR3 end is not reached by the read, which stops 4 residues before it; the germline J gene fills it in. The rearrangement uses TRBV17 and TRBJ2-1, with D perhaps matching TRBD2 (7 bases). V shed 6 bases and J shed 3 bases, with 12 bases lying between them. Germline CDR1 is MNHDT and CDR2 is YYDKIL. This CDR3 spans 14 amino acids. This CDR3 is CASRGGTIYAEQFF. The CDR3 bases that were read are TGTGCTAGCAGGGGGGGGACAATCTATGCT.

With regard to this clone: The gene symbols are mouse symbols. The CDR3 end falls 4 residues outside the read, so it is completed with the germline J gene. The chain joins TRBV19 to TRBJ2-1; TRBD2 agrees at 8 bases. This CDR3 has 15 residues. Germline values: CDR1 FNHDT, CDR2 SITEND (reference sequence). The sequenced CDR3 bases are TGTGCCAGCAGTCCTCCCGGGGGGGCCGGAGCT. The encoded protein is CASSPPGGAGA. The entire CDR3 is CASSPPGGAGAEQFF.

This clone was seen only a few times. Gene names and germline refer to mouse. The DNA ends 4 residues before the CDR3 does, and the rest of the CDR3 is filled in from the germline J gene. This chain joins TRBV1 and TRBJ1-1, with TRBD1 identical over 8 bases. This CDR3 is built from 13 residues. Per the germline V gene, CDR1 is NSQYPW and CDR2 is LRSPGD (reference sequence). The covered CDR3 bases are TGCACCTGCAGTGCAGATGACAGGGGA. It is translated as CTCSADDRG. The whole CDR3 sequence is CTCSADDRGEVFF.

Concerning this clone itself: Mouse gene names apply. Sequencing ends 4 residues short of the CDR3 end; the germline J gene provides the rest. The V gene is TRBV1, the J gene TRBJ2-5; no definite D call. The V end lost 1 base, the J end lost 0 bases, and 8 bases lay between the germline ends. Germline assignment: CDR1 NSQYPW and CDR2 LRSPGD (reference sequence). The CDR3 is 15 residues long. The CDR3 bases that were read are TGCACCTGCAGTGCAGTAAACATTAACCAAGAC. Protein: CTCSAVNINQD. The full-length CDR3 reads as CTCSAVNINQDTQYF.

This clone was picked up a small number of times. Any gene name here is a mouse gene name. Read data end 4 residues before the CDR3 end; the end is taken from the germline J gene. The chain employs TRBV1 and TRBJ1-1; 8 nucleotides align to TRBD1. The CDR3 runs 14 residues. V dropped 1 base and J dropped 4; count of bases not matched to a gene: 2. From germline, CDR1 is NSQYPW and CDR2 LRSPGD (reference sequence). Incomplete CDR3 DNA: TGCACCTGCAGTGCAGCGACAGGGGTCACA. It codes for CTCSAATGVT. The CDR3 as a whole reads CTCSAATGVTEVFF. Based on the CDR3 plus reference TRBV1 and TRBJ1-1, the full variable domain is VTLLEQNPRWRLVPRGQAVNLRCILKNSQYPWMSWYQQDLQKQLQWLFTLRSPGDKEVKSLPGADYLATRVTDTELRLQVANMSQGRTLYCTCSAATGVTEVFFGKGTRLTVV.

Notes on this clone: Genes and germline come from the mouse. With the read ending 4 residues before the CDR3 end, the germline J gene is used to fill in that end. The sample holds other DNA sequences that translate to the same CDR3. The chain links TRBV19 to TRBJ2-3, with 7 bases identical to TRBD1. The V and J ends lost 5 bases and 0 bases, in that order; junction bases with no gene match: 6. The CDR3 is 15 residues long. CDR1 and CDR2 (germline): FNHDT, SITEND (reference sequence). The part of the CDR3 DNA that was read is TGTGCCAGCAGCCCGGACAGGTCTAGTGCAGAA. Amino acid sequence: CASSPDRSSAE. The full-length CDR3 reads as CASSPDRSSAETLYF.

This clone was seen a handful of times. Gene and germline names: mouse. The CDR3 spells CTCSAENIYAEQFF. The sequenced part of the CDR3 DNA is TGCACCTGCAGTGCAGAGAACATATATGCT. V is TRBV1 and J is TRBJ2-1; no definite D call. The sequence runs out 4 residues before the end of the CDR3; the remainder is reconstructed from the germline J gene. V lost 0 bases and J lost 4, with 7 bases in between. This CDR3 region has 14 residues. The V gene's germline CDR1 is NSQYPW and CDR2 LRSPGD (reference sequence).

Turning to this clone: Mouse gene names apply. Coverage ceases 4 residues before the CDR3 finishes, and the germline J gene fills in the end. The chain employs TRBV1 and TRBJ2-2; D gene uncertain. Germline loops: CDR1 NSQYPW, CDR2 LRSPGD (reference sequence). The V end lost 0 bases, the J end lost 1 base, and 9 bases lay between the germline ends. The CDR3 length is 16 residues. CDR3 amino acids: CTCSADLKGNTGQLYF. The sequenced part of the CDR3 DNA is TGCACCTGCAGTGCAGATCTGAAGGGAAACACCGGG.

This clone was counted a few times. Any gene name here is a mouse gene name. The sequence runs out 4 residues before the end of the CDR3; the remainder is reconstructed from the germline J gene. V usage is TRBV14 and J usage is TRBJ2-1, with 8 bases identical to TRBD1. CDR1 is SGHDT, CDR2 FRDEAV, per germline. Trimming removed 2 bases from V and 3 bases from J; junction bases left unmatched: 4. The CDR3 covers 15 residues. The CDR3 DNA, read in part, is TGTGCCAGCAGTTTTACCGGGACAGGCTATGCT. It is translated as CASSFTGTGYA. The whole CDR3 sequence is CASSFTGTGYAEQFF.

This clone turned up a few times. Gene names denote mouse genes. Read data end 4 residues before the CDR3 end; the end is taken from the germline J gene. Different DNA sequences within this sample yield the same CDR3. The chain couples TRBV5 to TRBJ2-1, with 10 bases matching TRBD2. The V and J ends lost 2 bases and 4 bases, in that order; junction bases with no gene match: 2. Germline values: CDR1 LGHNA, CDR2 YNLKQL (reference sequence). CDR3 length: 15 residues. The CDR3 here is CASSQTGGVYAEQFF. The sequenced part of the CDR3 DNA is TGTGCCAGCAGCCAAACTGGGGGGGTATATGCT.

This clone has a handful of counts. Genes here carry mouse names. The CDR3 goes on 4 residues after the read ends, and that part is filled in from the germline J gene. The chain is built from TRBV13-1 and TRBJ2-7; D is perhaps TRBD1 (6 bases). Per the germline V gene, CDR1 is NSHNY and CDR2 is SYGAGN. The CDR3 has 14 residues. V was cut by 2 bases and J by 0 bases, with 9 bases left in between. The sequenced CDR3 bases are TGTGCCAGCAGTGAGGGGGACAACTCCTAT. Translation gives CASSEGDNSY. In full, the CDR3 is CASSEGDNSYEQYF.

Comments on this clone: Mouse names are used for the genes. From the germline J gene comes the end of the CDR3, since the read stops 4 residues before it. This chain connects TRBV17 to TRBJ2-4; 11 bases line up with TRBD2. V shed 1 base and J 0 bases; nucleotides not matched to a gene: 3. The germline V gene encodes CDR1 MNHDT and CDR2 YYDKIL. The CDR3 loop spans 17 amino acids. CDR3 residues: CASSRGGLGVSQNTLYF. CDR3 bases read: TGTGCTAGCAGTAGAGGGGGACTGGGGGTTAGTCAAAAC.

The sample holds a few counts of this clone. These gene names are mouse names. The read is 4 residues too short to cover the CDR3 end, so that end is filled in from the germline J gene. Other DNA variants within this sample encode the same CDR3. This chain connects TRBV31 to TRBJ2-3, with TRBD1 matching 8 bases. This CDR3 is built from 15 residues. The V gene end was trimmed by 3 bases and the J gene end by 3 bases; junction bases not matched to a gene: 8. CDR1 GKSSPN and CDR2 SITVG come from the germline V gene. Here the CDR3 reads CAWSPGTGGAETLYF. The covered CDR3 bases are TGTGCCTGGAGCCCCGGGACAGGAGGGGCAGAA.

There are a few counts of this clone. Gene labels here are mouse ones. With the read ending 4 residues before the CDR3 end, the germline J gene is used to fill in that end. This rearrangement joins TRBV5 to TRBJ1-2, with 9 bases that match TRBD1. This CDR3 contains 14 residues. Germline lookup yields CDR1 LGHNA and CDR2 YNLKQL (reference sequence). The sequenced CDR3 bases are TGTGCCAGCAGCCAAGATCGGACAGGGGTC. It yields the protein CASSQDRTGV. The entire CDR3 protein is CASSQDRTGVDYTF.

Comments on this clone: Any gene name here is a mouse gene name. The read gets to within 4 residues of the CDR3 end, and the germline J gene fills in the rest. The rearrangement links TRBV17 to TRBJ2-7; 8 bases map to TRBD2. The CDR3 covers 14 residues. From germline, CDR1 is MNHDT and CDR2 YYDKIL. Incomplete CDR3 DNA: TGTGCTAGCAGTAGAGACTGGGGGGATGAT. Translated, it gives CASSRDWGDD. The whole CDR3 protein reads CASSRDWGDDEQYF.

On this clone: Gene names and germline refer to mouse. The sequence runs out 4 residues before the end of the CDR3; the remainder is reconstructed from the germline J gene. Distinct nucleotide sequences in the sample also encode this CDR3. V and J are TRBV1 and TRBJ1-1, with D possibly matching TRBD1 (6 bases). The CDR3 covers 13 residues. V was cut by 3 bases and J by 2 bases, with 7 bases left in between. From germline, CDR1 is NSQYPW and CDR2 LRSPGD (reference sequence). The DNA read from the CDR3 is TGCACCTGCAGTGCCAGGGGCAACACA. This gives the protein CTCSARGNT. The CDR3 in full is CTCSARGNTEVFF.

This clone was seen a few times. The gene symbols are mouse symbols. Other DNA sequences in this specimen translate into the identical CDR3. The CDR3 sequence: CTCSAVTTSQNTLYF. CDR3 DNA (partial): TGCACCTGCAGTGCAGTGACAACTAGTCAAAAC. The gene calls are TRBV1 and TRBJ2-4; D not certain. The sequence runs out 4 residues before the end of the CDR3; the remainder is reconstructed from the germline J gene. Germline V gives CDR1 NSQYPW, CDR2 LRSPGD (reference sequence). With 1 base removed from V and 0 bases from J, the gap between germline ends came to 8 bases. The CDR3 is 15 residues long.

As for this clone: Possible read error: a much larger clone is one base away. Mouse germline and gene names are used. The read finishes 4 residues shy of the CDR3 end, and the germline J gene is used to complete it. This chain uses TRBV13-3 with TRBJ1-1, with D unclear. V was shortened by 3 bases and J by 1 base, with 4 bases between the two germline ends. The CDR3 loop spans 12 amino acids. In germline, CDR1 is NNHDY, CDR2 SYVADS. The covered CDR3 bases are TGTGCCAGCAGTGCAGTAAACACA. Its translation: CASSAVNT. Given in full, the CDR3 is CASSAVNTEVFF.

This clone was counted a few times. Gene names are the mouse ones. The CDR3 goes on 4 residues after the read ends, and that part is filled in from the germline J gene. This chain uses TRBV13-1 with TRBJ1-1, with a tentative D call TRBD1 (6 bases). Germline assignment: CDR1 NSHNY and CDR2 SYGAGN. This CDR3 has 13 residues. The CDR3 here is CASSDAAGVEVFF. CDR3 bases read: TGTGCCAGCAGTGATGCTGCAGGGGTA.

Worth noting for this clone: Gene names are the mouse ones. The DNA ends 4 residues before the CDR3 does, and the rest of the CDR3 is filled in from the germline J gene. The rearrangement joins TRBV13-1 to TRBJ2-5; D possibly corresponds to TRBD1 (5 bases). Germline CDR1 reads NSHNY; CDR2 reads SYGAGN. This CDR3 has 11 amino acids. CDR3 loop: CASSQGDTQYF. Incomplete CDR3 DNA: TGTGCCAGCAGTCAGGGAGAC.

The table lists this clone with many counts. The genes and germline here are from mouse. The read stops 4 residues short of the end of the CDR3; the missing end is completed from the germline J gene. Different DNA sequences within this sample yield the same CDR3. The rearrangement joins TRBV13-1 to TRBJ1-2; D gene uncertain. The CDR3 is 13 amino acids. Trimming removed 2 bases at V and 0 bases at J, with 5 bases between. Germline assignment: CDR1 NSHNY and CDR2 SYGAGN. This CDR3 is CASSDSANSDYTF. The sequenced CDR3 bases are TGTGCCAGCAGTGACAGTGCAAACTCC.

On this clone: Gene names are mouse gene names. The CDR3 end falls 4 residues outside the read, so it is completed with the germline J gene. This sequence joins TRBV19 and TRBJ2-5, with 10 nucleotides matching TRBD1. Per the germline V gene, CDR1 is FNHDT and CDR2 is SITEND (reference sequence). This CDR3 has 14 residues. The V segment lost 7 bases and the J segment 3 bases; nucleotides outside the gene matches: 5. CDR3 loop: CASAGTGAQDTQYF. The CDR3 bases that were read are TGTGCCAGCGCCGGGACAGGGGCGCAAGAC.

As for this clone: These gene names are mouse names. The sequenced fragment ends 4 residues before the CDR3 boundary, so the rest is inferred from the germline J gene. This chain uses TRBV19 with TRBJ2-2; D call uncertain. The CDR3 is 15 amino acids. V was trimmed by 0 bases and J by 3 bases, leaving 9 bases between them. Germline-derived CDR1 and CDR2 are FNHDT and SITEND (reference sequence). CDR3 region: CASSIGGRDTGQLYF. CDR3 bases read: TGTGCCAGCAGTATAGGGGGAAGGGACACCGGG.

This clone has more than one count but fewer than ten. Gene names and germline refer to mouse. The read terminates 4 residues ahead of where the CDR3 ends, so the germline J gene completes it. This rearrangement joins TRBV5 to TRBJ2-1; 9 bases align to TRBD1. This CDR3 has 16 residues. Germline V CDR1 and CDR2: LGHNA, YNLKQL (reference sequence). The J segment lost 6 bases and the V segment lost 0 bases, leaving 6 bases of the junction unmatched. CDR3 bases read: TGTGCCAGCAGCCAAGATGGGGGACAGGGAGGTGCT. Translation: CASSQDGGQGGA. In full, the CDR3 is CASSQDGGQGGAEQFF.

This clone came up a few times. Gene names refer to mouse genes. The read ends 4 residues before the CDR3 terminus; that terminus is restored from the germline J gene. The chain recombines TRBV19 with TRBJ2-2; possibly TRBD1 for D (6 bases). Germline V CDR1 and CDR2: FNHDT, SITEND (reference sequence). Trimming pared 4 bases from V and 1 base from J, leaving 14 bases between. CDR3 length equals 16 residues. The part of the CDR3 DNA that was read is TGTGCCAGCAGTCTCCGGGACATAAAAAACACCGGG. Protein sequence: CASSLRDIKNTG. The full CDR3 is CASSLRDIKNTGQLYF.